Sequencing of this T cell receptor beta chain was carried out in a study of shared clonotypes between healthy human individuals. Produced via immunoSEQ multiplex PCR; TCRdb's table is partial and in-frame only. The table records about 2.4 million clones, roughly nine tenths of them present only once. The receptor's source is a man younger than 35 in good health. Input material: naive CD4+ T cells sorted from blood. Subset in this sample: CD45RA+ positively selected.

DNA for the CDR3: TGCGCCAGCAGCTTAACCCCCCTGACTAGCGGGAGGGTTGAGCAGTTCTTC. It translates to CASSLTPLTSGRVEQFF. The V call is TRBV5-1, the J call TRBJ2-1, with TRBD2 matching over 14 bases. The CDR3 loop spans 17 amino acids. V lost 2 bases and J lost 9; bases outside the gene matches: 10. Germline V gene data show CDR1 as SGHRS and CDR2 as YFSETQ. Combining the CDR3 with reference TRBV5-1 and TRBJ2-1 gives the whole variable domain KAGVTQTPRYLIKTRGQQVTLSCSPISGHRSVSWYQQTPGQGLQFLFEYFSETQRNKGNFPGRFSGRQFSNSRSEMNVSTLELGDSALYLCASSLTPLTSGRVEQFFGPGTRLTVL.